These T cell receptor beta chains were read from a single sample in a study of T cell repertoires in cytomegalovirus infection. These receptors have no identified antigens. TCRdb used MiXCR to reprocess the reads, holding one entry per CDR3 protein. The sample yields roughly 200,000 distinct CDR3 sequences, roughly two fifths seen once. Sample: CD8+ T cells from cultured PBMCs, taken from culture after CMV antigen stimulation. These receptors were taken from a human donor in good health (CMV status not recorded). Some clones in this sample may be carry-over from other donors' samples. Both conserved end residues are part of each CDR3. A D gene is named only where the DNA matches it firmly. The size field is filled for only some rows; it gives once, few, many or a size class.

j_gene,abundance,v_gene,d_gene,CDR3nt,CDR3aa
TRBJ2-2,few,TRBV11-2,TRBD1,TGTGCCAGCATCACAACCAACAGGGGTTCCACCGGGGAGCTGTTTTTT,CASITTNRGSTGELFF
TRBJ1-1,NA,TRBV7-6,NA,TGTGCCAGCAGCCTTCGGTGGGGGGACACTGAAGCTTTCTTT,CASSLRWGDTEAFF
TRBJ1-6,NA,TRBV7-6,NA,TGTGCCAGCAGCTTAGATATGACAGTCAATTCACCCCTCCACTTT,CASSLDMTVNSPLHF
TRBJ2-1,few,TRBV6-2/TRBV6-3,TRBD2,TGTGCCACCGAAGCGGGAGGTCTTTCCTACAATGAGCAGTTCTTC,CATEAGGLSYNEQFF
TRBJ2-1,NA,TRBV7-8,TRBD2,TGTGCCAGCAGCCACAGCGGGAGTGTGGGCAATGAGCAGTTCTTC,CASSHSGSVGNEQFF
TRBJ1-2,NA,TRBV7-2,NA,TGTGCCAGCAGCTCGGGGGTTTTTAACTATGGCTACACCTTC,CASSSGVFNYGYTF
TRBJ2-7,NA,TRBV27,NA,TGTGCCAGCAGTTTATCGGGGCTAGCGTTATCCTACGAGCAGTACTTC,CASSLSGLALSYEQYF
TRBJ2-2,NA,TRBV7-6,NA,TGTGCCAGCAGCAAGTACACCGGGGAGCTGTTTTTT,CASSKYTGELFF
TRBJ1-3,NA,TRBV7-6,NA,TGTGCCAGCAGCTTAGCTATCGCCTTGGGAGGGGAAGCCGGCTCTGGAAACACCATATATTTT,CASSLAIALGGEAGSGNTIYF
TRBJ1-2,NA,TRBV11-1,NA,TGTGCCAGCAGCAAATTCAGGGGTAACGTCTATGGCTACACCTTC,CASSKFRGNVYGYTF
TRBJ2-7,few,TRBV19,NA,TGTGCCAGTAAGCCGGGACCCGGAGCCGAGCAGTACTTC,CASKPGPGAEQYF
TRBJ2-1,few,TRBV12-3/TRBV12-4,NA,TGTGCCAGCAGTTTTGGTACGGTGAATGAGCAGTTCTTC,CASSFGTVNEQFF
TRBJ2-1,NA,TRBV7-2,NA,TGTGCCAGCAGGAAGGAGGGGCACAATGAGCAGTTCTTC,CASRKEGHNEQFF
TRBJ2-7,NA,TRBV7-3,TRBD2,TGTGCCAGCAGCACGGGGGGTGACCCTACCTACGAGCAGTACTTC,CASSTGGDPTYEQYF
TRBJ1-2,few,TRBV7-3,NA,TGTGCCAGCAGCTTAGTGGGCTCGGATGGCTACACCTTC,CASSLVGSDGYTF
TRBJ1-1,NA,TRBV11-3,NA,TGTGCCAGCAGCGAGACCTGGAACACTGAAGCTTTCTTT,CASSETWNTEAFF
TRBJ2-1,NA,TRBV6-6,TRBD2,TGTGCCAGCAGTTACAAGCGGGAGGCCAATGAGCAGTTCTTC,CASSYKREANEQFF
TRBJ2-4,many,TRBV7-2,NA,TGTGCCAGCAGCTTAGCATTGGGAGCCAAAAACATTCAGTACTTC,CASSLALGAKNIQYF
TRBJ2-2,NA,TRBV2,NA,TGTGCCACCCGAGGGGGTAACTTGGCCGGGGAGCTGTTTTTT,CATRGGNLAGELFF
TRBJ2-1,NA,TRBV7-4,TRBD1,TGTGCCAGCAGCTTAAAACCCGTGGGACAGGTCCTTATGGGGGTCTACAATGAGCAGTTCTTC,CASSLKPVGQVLMGVYNEQFF
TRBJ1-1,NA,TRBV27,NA,TGTGCCAGCCACGCCGGGGTTCGAGCTTTCTTT,CASHAGVRAFF
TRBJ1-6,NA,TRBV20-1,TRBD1,TGCAGTGCTTGGGGGAAGGGGGCGACGGAATCCTATAATTCACCCCTCCACTTT,CSAWGKGATESYNSPLHF
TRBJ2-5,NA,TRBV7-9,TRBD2,TGTGCCAGCAGCCCCCGTGGACTAGCGGGGACCCAAGAGACCCAGTACTTC,CASSPRGLAGTQETQYF
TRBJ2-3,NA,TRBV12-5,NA,TGTGCTAGTGGTGGGAACAGCGTCTCTAGCACAGATACGCAGTATTTT,CASGGNSVSSTDTQYF
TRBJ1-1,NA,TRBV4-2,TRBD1,TGTGCCAGCAGCCAAGATAGCCAGGGGGTAGCTTTCTTT,CASSQDSQGVAFF
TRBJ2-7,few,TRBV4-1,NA,TGCGCCAGCAGCCAAGAAGGCTCGAGCTCCTACGAGCAGTACTTC,CASSQEGSSSYEQYF
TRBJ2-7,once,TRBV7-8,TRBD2,TGTGCCAGCAGCTTAGCGCTCGGACTAGCTGGCGAGCAGTACTTC,CASSLALGLAGEQYF
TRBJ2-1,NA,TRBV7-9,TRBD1,TGTGCCAGCAGCGGCCCCTCCGGGACAGGGGAGTCCTACAATGAGCAGTTCTTC,CASSGPSGTGESYNEQFF
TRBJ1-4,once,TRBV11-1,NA,TGTGCCAGCAGCCTACGCAGCAGAAGTAATGAAAAACTGTTTTTT,CASSLRSRSNEKLFF
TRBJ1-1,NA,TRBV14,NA,TGTGCCAGCAGCCGTCACCCGGTTGAAGCTTTCTTT,CASSRHPVEAFF
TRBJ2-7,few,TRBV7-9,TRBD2,TGTGCCAGCAGCTTTAGCCCTGGTCCGGTCGGGAGGAACGAGCAGTACTTC,CASSFSPGPVGRNEQYF
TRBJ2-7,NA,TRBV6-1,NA,TGTGCCAGCAGTGAAATAGGGAGCCACGAGCAGTACTTC,CASSEIGSHEQYF
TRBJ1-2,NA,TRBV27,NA,TGTGCCAGCAGTTTAGGGACGGGGGGCCGCTATGGCTACACCTTC,CASSLGTGGRYGYTF
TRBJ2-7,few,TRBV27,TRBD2,TGTGCCAGCAGTGTACTAGCGGGAGTTGACCACGAGCAGTACTTC,CASSVLAGVDHEQYF
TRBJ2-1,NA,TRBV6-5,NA,TGTGCCAGTCATACCTCGGATGAGCAGTTCTTC,CASHTSDEQFF
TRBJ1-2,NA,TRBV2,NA,TGTGCCAGCAGTGCAGACTATGGCTACACCTTC,CASSADYGYTF
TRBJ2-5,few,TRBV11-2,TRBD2,TGTGCCAGCAGCTTAGGCGGGGGGGTAGGGGAGACCCAGTACTTC,CASSLGGGVGETQYF
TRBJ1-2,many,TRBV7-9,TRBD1,TGTGCCAGCACCCCGTCCGGGACAGATGGCTACACCTTC,CASTPSGTDGYTF
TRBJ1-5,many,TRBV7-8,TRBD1,TGTGCCAGCAGCGCCAACACAGGGGTTGGGCAGCCCCAGCATTTT,CASSANTGVGQPQHF
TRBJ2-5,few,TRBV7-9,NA,TGTGCCAGCAGCCGAGGACAGAGGGGCGAAGAGACCCAGTACTTC,CASSRGQRGEETQYF